The 24 T cell receptor beta chains given below trace back to one sample, sequenced in a study of shared clonotypes between healthy human individuals. The protocol was immunoSEQ multiplex PCR, while the TCRdb copy is restricted to in-frame clones and leaves out a portion. This repertoire shows hundreds of thousands of clones, 55% to 75% found once; its top ten account for about 2%. The source material was memory CD4+ T cells sorted from blood. Specified subset: CD45RA-negative fraction. The origin of the receptors is a woman in her twenties or thirties in good health.

This clone was seen once. The chain recombines TRBV5-5 with TRBJ2-6, with D maybe TRBD2 (6 bases). The CDR3 sequence is 17 residues long. Germline V CDR1 and CDR2: SGHKS, YYEKEE (reference sequence). Trimming stripped 3 bases from V and 0 bases from J, with 13 bases between. The CDR3 here is CASSSGRMSSGANVLTF. Here the CDR3 DNA reads TGTGCCAGCAGCTCTGGGAGGATGAGCTCTGGGGCCAACGTCCTGACTTTC.

V usage is TRBV6-6 and J usage is TRBJ2-6; D not certain. Trimming shortened V by 6 bases and J by 2 bases, and 11 bases separated the two germline ends. Germline lookup yields CDR1 MNHNY and CDR2 SVGAGI (reference sequence). The CDR3 is made up of 15 amino acids. The CDR3 bases are TGTGCCAGCAGAGTCGACACCCCTGGGGCCAACGTCCTGACTTTC. Protein product: CASRVDTPGANVLTF.

This chain uses TRBV2 with TRBJ2-2, with a weak D call TRBD2 (5 bases). CDR3 length: 16 amino acids. V lost 4 bases and J 4 bases, leaving 16 bases between the germline ends. Germline V gives CDR1 SNHLY, CDR2 FYNNEI. Here the CDR3 reads CASSAGAATFTGELFF. As DNA, the CDR3 is TGTGCCAGCAGTGCCGGAGCGGCAACTTTCACCGGGGAGCTGTTTTTT.

The chain joins TRBV7-2 to TRBJ2-3; TRBD2 agrees at 11 bases. This CDR3 region has 15 residues. With 2 bases clipped from V and 3 bases from J, the junction kept 1 base outside the gene matches. Germline CDR1 SGHTA, CDR2 FQGNSA. CDR3 nucleotides: TGTGCCAGCAGCTTAACTAGCGGGAGAACAGATACGCAGTATTTT. Translating gives CASSLTSGRTDTQYF.

V usage is TRBV5-1 and J usage is TRBJ2-2; D might be TRBD2 (6 bases). Germline CDR1 SGHRS, CDR2 YFSETQ. V was shortened by 6 bases and J by 2 bases, with 20 bases between the two germline ends. The CDR3 sequence is 17 residues long. CDR3 sequence: CASMRALAESNTGELFF. CDR3 sequence (DNA): TGCGCCAGCATGCGGGCATTAGCGGAGTCTAACACCGGGGAGCTGTTTTTT.

This clone was recorded many times. The chain is built from TRBV5-4 and TRBJ2-1; a possible D gene is TRBD2 (5 bases). The CDR3 is made up of 15 amino acids. The V gene lost 1 base and the J gene lost 4 bases, with 12 bases spanning the gap. The germline V gene has CDR1 SGHNT and CDR2 YYREEE (reference sequence). In nucleotides, the CDR3 is TGTGCCAGCAGCTTGTCCATCGGGGAATACAATGAGCAGTTCTTC. Amino acid sequence: CASSLSIGEYNEQFF.

The chain joins TRBV14 to TRBJ2-7, with a tentative D call TRBD2 (5 bases). Trimming shortened V by 1 base and J by 3 bases, and 10 bases separated the two germline ends. The CDR3 runs 14 residues. Germline lookup yields CDR1 SGHDN and CDR2 FVKESK. CDR3 DNA sequence: TGTGCCAGCAGCCAAGGTTCCGGAGGCTACGAGCAGTACTTC. This translates into CASSQGSGGYEQYF.

This clone was recorded a few times. The rearrangement joins TRBV19 to TRBJ2-2; 12 bases agree with TRBD2. With V trimmed by 5 bases and J by 6 bases, 7 bases remained unmatched. Germline lookup yields CDR1 LNHDA and CDR2 SQIVND (reference sequence). This CDR3 is built from 16 residues. The CDR3 spells CASSVTSGSRPGELFF. Here the CDR3 DNA reads TGTGCCAGTAGTGTGACTAGCGGGAGTAGGCCCGGGGAGCTGTTTTTT.

This chain links TRBV30 with TRBJ2-7, with TRBD2 as a possible D gene (6 bases). This CDR3 contains 14 residues. The V gene's germline CDR1 is GTSNPN and CDR2 SVGIG (reference sequence). Trimming shortened V by 0 bases and J by 4 bases, and 13 bases separated the two germline ends. The CDR3 DNA reads as TGTGCCTGGAGTGTATCGGGAGAGAGATACGAGCAGTACTTC. As protein: CAWSVSGERYEQYF.

About this clone: Other DNA sequences in this sample translate to the same CDR3. This sequence joins TRBV5-1 and TRBJ2-3; D is ambiguous. Germline assignment: CDR1 SGHRS and CDR2 YFSETQ. The V gene lost 4 bases and the J gene lost 1 base, with 4 bases spanning the gap. The CDR3 has 12 residues. CDR3 region: CASSPGTDTQYF. CDR3 nucleotides: TGCGCCAGCAGCCCCGGCACAGATACGCAGTATTTT.

V usage is TRBV29-1 and J usage is TRBJ1-3, with D uncertain. There are 11 residues in the CDR3. The V and J ends lost 5 bases and 2 bases respectively, with 4 bases between them. The germline CDR1 and CDR2 sequences are SQVTM and ANQGSEA. This CDR3 reads CSVRTGNTIYF. Here the CDR3 DNA reads TGCAGCGTTCGCACTGGAAACACCATATATTTT.

The chain is built from TRBV27 and TRBJ1-1, with D perhaps TRBD1 (5 bases). CDR3 length: 14 amino acids. Germline V gene data show CDR1 as MNHEY and CDR2 as SMNVEV (reference sequence). Trimming pared 4 bases from V and 4 bases from J, leaving 13 bases between. The CDR3 DNA follows: TGTGCCAGCAGTTACCGGGCAGGGTCCACTGAAGCTTTCTTT. It codes for CASSYRAGSTEAFF.

The chain combines TRBV2 with TRBJ2-2, with 14 bases matching TRBD2. CDR1 is SNHLY, CDR2 FYNNEI, per germline. V shed 2 bases, J shed 5 bases, and the junction held 7 bases outside the gene matches. CDR3 size: 18 residues. The DNA of the CDR3 is TGTGCCAGCAGTGAAAGTACGGGACTAGCGGGAGATACCGGGGAGCTGTTTTTT. It codes for CASSESTGLAGDTGELFF.

This clone came up once. The CDR3 is CATSPEKGGLAGRYNEQFF. The CDR3 nucleotides read TGTGCCACCAGCCCCGAAAAGGGGGGCCTAGCGGGGCGGTACAATGAGCAGTTCTTC. The V call is TRBV15, the J call TRBJ2-1; the match to TRBD2 covers 9 bases. The length of the CDR3 is 19 residues. Germline CDR1 LNHNV, CDR2 YYDKDF (reference sequence). Losses at the gene ends were 5 bases for V and 4 bases for J; bases not matched to a gene: 18.

The chain joins TRBV7-8 to TRBJ2-7, with unresolved D. The length of the CDR3 is 17 residues. Between the trimmed V and J ends, which lost 5 bases and 5 bases, there was a span of 25 bases. Germline V gene sequence: CDR1 SGHVS, CDR2 FQNEAQ. The CDR3 loop is CASSPPRRLVGSDEQYF. CDR3 coding DNA: TGTGCCAGCAGCCCGCCACGACGTTTGGTGGGATCCGACGAGCAGTACTTC.

V is TRBV5-1 and J is TRBJ1-2; 11 nucleotides agree with TRBD1. The CDR3 totals 16 residues. Germline CDR1 reads SGHRS; CDR2 reads YFSETQ. J gave up 0 bases and V 2 bases, and 3 bases lay outside the gene matches. CDR3 bases: TGCGCCAGCAGCTTCGGACAGGGGGCGTCTAACTATGGCTACACCTTC. It encodes CASSFGQGASNYGYTF. The full variable domain, completed using reference TRBV5-1 and TRBJ1-2, is KAGVTQTPRYLIKTRGQQVTLSCSPISGHRSVSWYQQTPGQGLQFLFEYFSETQRNKGNFPGRFSGRQFSNSRSEMNVSTLELGDSALYLCASSFGQGASNYGYTFGSGTRLTVV.

The chain couples TRBV29-1 to TRBJ2-1, with 12 positions matching TRBD2. The trim removed 6 bases at V and 8 bases at J, leaving 8 bases unmatched. Per the germline V gene, CDR1 is SQVTM and CDR2 is ANQGSEA. The CDR3 totals 14 residues. CDR3 protein: CSVATSGGPDEQFF. CDR3 bases: TGCAGCGTGGCGACTAGCGGGGGACCAGATGAGCAGTTCTTC.

The chain joins TRBV5-1 to TRBJ1-1; no definite D call. The CDR3 covers 15 residues. With 4 bases removed from V and 8 bases from J, the gap between germline ends came to 21 bases. Germline CDR1 is SGHRS and CDR2 is YFSETQ. CDR3 DNA: TGCGCCAGCAGCCCCAGCGCGGCGGCCATATTCGAAGCTTTCTTT. The encoded protein is CASSPSAAAIFEAFF.

The rearrangement uses TRBV5-6 and TRBJ2-1; the D gene could be TRBD1 or TRBD2 (5 bases each). Germline V lookup: CDR1 SGHDT, CDR2 YYEEEE. This CDR3 spans 15 amino acids. The ends were cut back, 3 bases at V and 1 base at J, with 11 bases in the middle. Here the CDR3 reads CASSSGPQSYNEQFF. The CDR3 region has the DNA TGTGCCAGCAGCTCGGGACCGCAATCCTACAATGAGCAGTTCTTC.

The chain is built from TRBV27 and TRBJ2-3, with D possibly TRBD2 on 5 matching bases. Trimming cost V 7 bases and J 2 bases, with 19 bases left between them. Per germline, CDR1 MNHEY and CDR2 SMNVEV (reference sequence). The CDR3 totals 16 residues. CDR3 sequence (DNA): TGTGCCAGCACCTCCTTTCGGACTGGAAACACAGATACGCAGTATTTT. It encodes CASTSFRTGNTDTQYF.

CDR3 loop: CASSESSRNEKLFF. CDR3 DNA sequence: TGTGCCAGCAGTGAATCCTCACGAAATGAAAAACTGTTTTTT. The chain employs TRBV25-1 and TRBJ1-4; the D is unclear. The CDR3 has 14 residues. Germline assignment: CDR1 MGHDK and CDR2 SYGVNS. V lost 1 base, J lost 5 bases, and 8 bases lay in between.

CDR3 sequence reads: CASSYARDSIGYEQYF. For the CDR3, the DNA is TGTGCCAGCAGTTACGCCCGGGACTCCATAGGCTACGAGCAGTACTTC. The rearrangement joins TRBV6-5 to TRBJ2-7, with a weak D call TRBD2 (6 bases). The CDR3 has 16 amino acids. Germline loops: CDR1 MNHEY, CDR2 SVGAGI. V shed 2 bases and J shed 3 bases, with 17 bases lying between them.

V usage is TRBV5-1 and J usage is TRBJ2-1; D uncertain. Germline assignment: CDR1 SGHRS and CDR2 YFSETQ. This CDR3 comprises 15 residues. Trimming stripped 0 bases from V and 5 bases from J, with 12 bases between. CDR3 nucleotides: TGCGCCAGCAGCTTGGCCATCGGCACCAACAATGAGCAGTTCTTC. Its protein is CASSLAIGTNNEQFF.

This clone was observed a few times. CDR3 nucleotide sequence: TGCGCCAGCAGTGTCCCAGGGGAACAGACCCAGTACTTC. As protein: CASSVPGEQTQYF. The V gene is TRBV10-2, the J gene TRBJ2-5; D may be TRBD1 (6 bases). From germline, CDR1 is WSHSY and CDR2 SAAADI. Trimming stripped 4 bases from V and 6 bases from J, with 12 bases between. The CDR3 extends over 13 amino acids.